These 2 T cell receptor beta chains came from one sample sequenced in a study of blood T cell repertoires in COVID-19. The repertoire was sequenced with immunoSEQ multiplex PCR; TCRdb's copy has only in-frame clones and lacks some. The data show some 350,000 clones, with 87% seen just once and under 6.5% held by the top ten. Material: peripheral blood. The receptors shown here come from a woman aged 50 to 60 with COVID-19, enrolled during active disease.

The chain links TRBV30 to TRBJ2-7; 9 bases agree with TRBD2. The germline gives CDR1 GTSNPN, CDR2 SVGIG (reference sequence). V dropped 8 bases and J dropped 4; count of bases not matched to a gene: 6. This CDR3 is built from 12 residues. The CDR3 sequence is CAHRAGGYEQYF. CDR3 coding DNA: TGTGCCCACAGAGCGGGAGGATACGAGCAGTACTTC.

The gene calls are TRBV9 and TRBJ2-3; 7 nucleotides line up with TRBD2. CDR1 is SGDLS and CDR2 is YYNGEE in the germline V gene. V shed 4 bases and J 0 bases; nucleotides not matched to a gene: 5. The CDR3 sequence is 15 residues long. CDR3 sequence: CASSPRTRSTDTQYF. The CDR3 DNA is TGTGCCAGCAGCCCCCGGACTAGAAGCACAGATACGCAGTATTTT.